Listed below are T cell receptor beta chains from one sample, sequenced in a study of cytomegalovirus exposure and HLA in healthy donors. Profiled with immunoSEQ multiplex PCR; TCRdb holds only in-frame clones, not every one. The sample consists of about 140,000 clones, approximately 60% of them appearing once. Sequences were obtained from PBMCs. These receptors came from a human donor in good health. Both conserved end residues are part of each CDR3. Each record gives: clone size, D gene, V gene, J gene, CDR3 protein, CDR3 DNA. A D gene is named only where the DNA matches it firmly. For some rows the clone size is stated as once, few or many, or as a class when expanded; others skip it.

-	TRBD2	TRBV9	TRBJ2-5	CASSPGLAGRRETQYF	TGTGCCAGCAGCCCAGGACTAGCGGGAAGGAGGGAGACCCAGTACTTC
-	TRBD2	TRBV7-9	TRBJ2-7	CASSFQTSNEQYF	TGTGCCAGCAGCTTTCAGACTAGCAACGAGCAGTACTTC
once	-	TRBV28	TRBJ1-1	CASSFGRGGGTEAFF	TGTGCCAGCAGTTTTGGACGGGGGGGTGGCACTGAAGCTTTCTTT
-	-	TRBV28	TRBJ2-6	CASGATVAFSGANVLTF	TGTGCCAGCGGGGCCACCGTGGCCTTCTCTGGGGCCAACGTCCTGACTTTC
-	TRBD2	TRBV9	TRBJ2-2	CASSANEGGPTGELFF	TGTGCCAGCAGCGCGAACGAGGGAGGGCCTACCGGGGAGCTGTTTTTT
-	-	TRBV11-2	TRBJ1-3	CASSPPGQTGNTIYF	TGTGCCAGCAGCCCCCCCGGACAAACTGGAAACACCATATATTTT
-	TRBD1	TRBV6-6	TRBJ2-7	CASSYGTGRTYEQYF	TGTGCCAGCAGTTACGGGACAGGGAGGACCTACGAGCAGTACTTC
once	TRBD1	TRBV19	TRBJ2-7	CASSTGTGGEQYF	TGTGCCAGTTCCACCGGGACAGGGGGCGAGCAGTACTTC
-	TRBD2	TRBV5-1	TRBJ2-7	CASSWLVGTSLAPLDEQYF	TGCGCCAGCAGCTGGTTGGTGGGGACTAGCCTCGCCCCACTAGACGAGCAGTACTTC
-	-	TRBV28	TRBJ2-1	CASSPSLTEGPYNEQFF	TGTGCCAGCAGTCCCTCATTGACCGAGGGCCCCTACAATGAGCAGTTCTTC
-	TRBD1	TRBV10-3	TRBJ2-7	CAISGGQVAPTYEQYF	TGTGCCATCAGTGGGGGACAGGTGGCACCAACCTACGAGCAGTACTTC
-	-	TRBV4-1	TRBJ2-3	CASSLGGGRADTQYF	TGCGCCAGCAGCCTAGGGGGGGGAAGGGCAGATACGCAGTATTTT
-	TRBD1	TRBV2	TRBJ1-4	CASTVRGQGGTNEKLFF	TGTGCCAGCACAGTTAGGGGACAGGGTGGAACTAATGAAAAACTGTTTTTT
-	TRBD2	TRBV5-4	TRBJ2-2	CASSGTSGSGELFF	TGTGCCAGCTCCGGGACTAGCGGGAGCGGGGAGCTGTTTTTT
-	-	TRBV6-5	TRBJ1-2	CASSYLGGVNYGYTF	TGTGCCAGCAGTTACCTCGGCGGAGTTAACTATGGCTACACCTTC
-	-	TRBV5-1	TRBJ2-7	CASSLANPDRGYEQYF	TGCGCCAGCAGCTTGGCAAATCCGGACAGAGGCTACGAGCAGTACTTC
-	-	TRBV4-1	TRBJ2-1	CASSQEPGVSYNEQFF	TGCGCCAGCAGCCAAGAGCCGGGAGTGTCCTACAATGAGCAGTTCTTC
few	-	TRBV10-3	TRBJ2-7	CAITRGVGTYEQYF	TGTGCCATCACCAGGGGTGTTGGAACCTACGAGCAGTACTTC
-	TRBD2	TRBV5-1	TRBJ2-5	CASSLGTSGSTETQYF	TGCGCCAGCAGCTTGGGAACTAGCGGGAGCACGGAGACCCAGTACTTC
-	-	TRBV7-3	TRBJ2-1	CASSLSTWDSNEQFF	TGTGCCAGCAGCTTAAGTACTTGGGACTCCAATGAGCAGTTCTTC
few	TRBD1	TRBV4-3	TRBJ1-1	CASSQETGTNTEAFF	TGCGCCAGCAGCCAAGAGACAGGGACAAACACTGAAGCTTTCTTT
-	-	TRBV4-2	TRBJ1-3	CASSQFQGNTIYF	TGTGCCAGCAGCCAATTCCAGGGAAACACCATATATTTT
few	-	TRBV6-5	TRBJ1-1	CASRGTLTGTAEAFF	TGTGCCAGCAGGGGGACACTAACCGGGACGGCTGAAGCTTTCTTT
few	-	TRBV28	TRBJ1-1	CASMEGMNTEAFF	TGTGCCAGCATGGAGGGCATGAACACTGAAGCTTTCTTT
-	-	TRBV18	TRBJ2-7	CASSPGYEQYF	TGTGCCAGCTCACCCGGGTACGAGCAGTACTTC
-	TRBD1	TRBV6-1	TRBJ1-4	CASSGWTGGNEKLFF	TGTGCCAGCAGTGGGTGGACAGGGGGGAATGAAAAACTGTTTTTT
-	TRBD2	TRBV5-5	TRBJ2-5	CASSLLTSGSLNQETQYF	TGTGCCAGCAGCCTCCTGACTAGCGGGAGTCTTAACCAAGAGACCCAGTACTTC
few	-	TRBV5-1	TRBJ2-3	CASSLGAPVDTQYF	TGCGCCAGCAGCTTGGGGGCCCCCGTGGATACGCAGTATTTT
once	-	TRBV7-9	TRBJ2-3	CASSPRGIQALYTDTQYF	TGTGCCAGCAGCCCCCGGGGGATACAGGCTCTATACACAGATACGCAGTATTTT
-	TRBD1	TRBV11-3	TRBJ1-5	CASSLDSLPWDRGNQPQHF	TGTGCCAGCAGCTTAGATTCACTACCGTGGGACAGGGGCAATCAGCCCCAGCATTTT
-	-	TRBV5-4	TRBJ1-2	CASSLGGQNYGYTF	TGTGCCAGCAGCTTGGGGGGGCAGAACTATGGCTACACCTTC
-	TRBD1	TRBV18	TRBJ1-5	CASSRQGAGSGQPQHF	TGTGCCAGCTCACGTCAGGGGGCGGGAAGCGGTCAGCCCCAGCATTTT
once	TRBD2	TRBV5-1	TRBJ2-1	CASSLTRLAGYNEQFF	TGCGCCAGCAGCCTAACCAGGCTAGCGGGTTACAATGAGCAGTTCTTC
-	TRBD1	TRBV6-1	TRBJ1-2	CASIGGTGSLSGYTF	TGTGCCAGCATCGGTGGGACAGGGTCCCTAAGTGGCTACACCTTC
-	-	TRBV6-6	TRBJ2-5	CASSSPGLNIETQYF	TGTGCCAGCAGTTCCCCGGGACTCAATATAGAGACCCAGTACTTC
few	-	TRBV19	TRBJ1-5	CASSYKGDSNQPQHF	TGTGCCAGTAGTTATAAGGGGGATAGCAATCAGCCCCAGCATTTT
-	-	TRBV9	TRBJ2-1	CASSVNLGDTRFF	TGTGCCAGCAGCGTCAATTTAGGGGACACGCGGTTCTTC
-	TRBD2	TRBV7-6	TRBJ2-1	CASSRGLAGGENEQFF	TGTGCCAGCAGCAGGGGACTAGCGGGAGGGGAAAATGAGCAGTTCTTC
-	TRBD2	TRBV4-3	TRBJ2-3	CASSFSSGSITDTQYF	TGCGCCAGCAGCTTTTCTAGCGGCTCTATCACAGATACGCAGTATTTT
-	TRBD2	TRBV27	TRBJ2-7	CASRQSTSGWLYEQYF	TGTGCCAGCAGACAATCAACTAGCGGATGGCTCTACGAGCAGTACTTC
-	-	TRBV5-1	TRBJ2-1	CASRPLGGYNEQFF	TGCGCCAGCAGGCCTCTAGGGGGCTACAATGAGCAGTTCTTC
-	-	TRBV28	TRBJ2-7	CASSFMDRAYEQYF	TGTGCCAGCAGTTTTATGGACAGAGCCTACGAGCAGTACTTC
once	-	TRBV7-2	TRBJ2-7	CASSETGYEQYF	TGTGCCAGCAGCGAAACAGGGTACGAGCAGTACTTC
-	-	TRBV2	TRBJ2-7	CASRESSGVAAEQYF	TGTGCCAGCAGGGAGTCTTCGGGAGTCGCTGCCGAGCAGTACTTC
-	-	TRBV2	TRBJ2-5	CASTERETQYF	TGTGCCAGCACCGAGAGAGAGACCCAGTACTTC
-	TRBD2	TRBV19	TRBJ2-3	CASSMVAGVPDTQYF	TGTGCCAGTAGTATGGTAGCGGGAGTGCCAGATACGCAGTATTTT
few	-	TRBV10-2	TRBJ2-1	CASSSGNEQFF	TGCGCCAGCAGTTCCGGGAATGAGCAGTTCTTC
-	TRBD1	TRBV19	TRBJ2-3	CASSTQYGTGLLYTDTQYF	TGTGCCAGTAGTACTCAATACGGGACAGGGCTTCTCTACACAGATACGCAGTATTTT
-	-	TRBV5-6	TRBJ2-1	CASSLAGGESDEQFF	TGTGCCAGCAGCTTGGCCGGCGGTGAGTCCGATGAGCAGTTCTTC
few	TRBD2	TRBV7-7	TRBJ2-1	CASSSLAGAYNEQFF	TGTGCCAGCAGCTCGCTAGCGGGAGCCTACAATGAGCAGTTCTTC
-	-	TRBV28	TRBJ2-7	CASSLRGISYEQYF	TGTGCCAGCAGTTTGCGAGGGATTTCCTACGAGCAGTACTTC
-	TRBD2	TRBV28	TRBJ2-1	CASRAPRAGDVNEQFF	TGTGCCAGCAGGGCCCCTAGAGCGGGAGACGTAAATGAGCAGTTCTTC
-	TRBD1	TRBV6-5	TRBJ2-5	CASSFRGQEQYF	TGTGCCAGCAGCTTCAGGGGGCAAGAGCAGTACTTC
-	-	TRBV7-3	TRBJ2-1	CASSLNTGRDEQFF	TGTGCCAGCAGCTTAAATACAGGGAGGGATGAGCAGTTCTTC
-	-	TRBV28	TRBJ2-5	CASSPGDGETQYF	TGTGCCAGCAGCCCGGGGGACGGAGAGACCCAGTACTTC
-	-	TRBV19	TRBJ2-4	CASTPRRGLSGIQYF	TGTGCCAGTACCCCGAGACGGGGATTATCTGGCATTCAGTACTTC
few	TRBD2	TRBV14	TRBJ2-2	CASSQAGRGTGELFF	TGTGCCAGCAGCCAAGCCGGGAGGGGGACCGGGGAGCTGTTTTTT
once	-	TRBV5-4	TRBJ1-1	CASSLAFTGLGTEAFF	TGTGCCAGCAGCTTGGCCTTCACAGGGTTGGGCACTGAAGCTTTCTTT
few	-	TRBV7-9	TRBJ1-2	CASSLLGGNYGYTF	TGTGCCAGCAGCTTACTAGGCGGTAACTATGGCTACACCTTC